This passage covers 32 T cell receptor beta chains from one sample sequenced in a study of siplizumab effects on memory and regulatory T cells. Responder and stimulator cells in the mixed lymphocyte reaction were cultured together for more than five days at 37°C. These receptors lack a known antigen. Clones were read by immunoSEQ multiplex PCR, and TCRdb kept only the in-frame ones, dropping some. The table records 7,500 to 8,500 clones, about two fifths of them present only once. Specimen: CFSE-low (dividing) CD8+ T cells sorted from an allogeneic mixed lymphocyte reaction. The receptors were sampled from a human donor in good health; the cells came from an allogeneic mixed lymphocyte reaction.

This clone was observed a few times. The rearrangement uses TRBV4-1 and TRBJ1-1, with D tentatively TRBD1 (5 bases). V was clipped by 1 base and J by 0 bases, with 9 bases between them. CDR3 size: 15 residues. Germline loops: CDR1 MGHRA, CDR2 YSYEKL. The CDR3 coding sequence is TGCGCCAGCAGCCAAGGGGACCGCCTGAACACTGAAGCTTTCTTT. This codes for CASSQGDRLNTEAFF.

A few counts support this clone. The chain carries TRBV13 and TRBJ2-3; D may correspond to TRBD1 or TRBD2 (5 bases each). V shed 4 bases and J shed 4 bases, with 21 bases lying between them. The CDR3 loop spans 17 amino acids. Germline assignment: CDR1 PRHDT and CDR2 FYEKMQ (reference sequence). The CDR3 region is CASSSDGVQGAADTQYF. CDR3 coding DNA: TGTGCCAGCAGCTCCGACGGGGTCCAGGGTGCGGCAGATACGCAGTATTTT.

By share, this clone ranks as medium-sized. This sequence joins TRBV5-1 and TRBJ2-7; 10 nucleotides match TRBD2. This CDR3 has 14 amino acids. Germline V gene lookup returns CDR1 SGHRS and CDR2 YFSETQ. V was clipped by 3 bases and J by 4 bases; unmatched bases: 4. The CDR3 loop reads CASSWEREGYEQYF. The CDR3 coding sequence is TGCGCCAGCAGCTGGGAGCGGGAGGGATACGAGCAGTACTTC.

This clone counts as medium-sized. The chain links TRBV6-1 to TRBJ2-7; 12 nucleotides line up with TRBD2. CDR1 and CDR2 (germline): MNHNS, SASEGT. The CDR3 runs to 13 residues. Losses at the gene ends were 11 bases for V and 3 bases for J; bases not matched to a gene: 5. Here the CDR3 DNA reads TGTGCCGTCTGGACTAGCGGGATCTACGAGCAGTACTTC. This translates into CAVWTSGIYEQYF.

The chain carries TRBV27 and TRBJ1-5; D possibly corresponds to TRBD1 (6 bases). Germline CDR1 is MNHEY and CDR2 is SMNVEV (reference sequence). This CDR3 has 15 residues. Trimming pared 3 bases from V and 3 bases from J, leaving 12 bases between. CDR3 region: CASSLAGATNQPQHF. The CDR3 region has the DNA TGTGCCAGCAGTTTGGCAGGGGCCACCAATCAGCCCCAGCATTTT.

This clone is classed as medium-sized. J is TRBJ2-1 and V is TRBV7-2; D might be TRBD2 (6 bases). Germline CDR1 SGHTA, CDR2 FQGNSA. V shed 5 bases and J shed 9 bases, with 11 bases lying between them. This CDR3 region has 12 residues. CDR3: CASSEPGVEQFF. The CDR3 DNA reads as TGTGCCAGCAGCGAACCGGGGGTTGAGCAGTTCTTC.

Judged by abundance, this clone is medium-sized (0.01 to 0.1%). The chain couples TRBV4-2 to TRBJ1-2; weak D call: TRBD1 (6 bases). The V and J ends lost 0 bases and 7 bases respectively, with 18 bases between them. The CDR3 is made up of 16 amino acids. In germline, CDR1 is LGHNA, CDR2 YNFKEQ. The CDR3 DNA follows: TGTGCCAGCAGCCAAGATCCCGTTGCAGGGGCCGGTGGCTACACCTTC. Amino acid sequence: CASSQDPVAGAGGYTF.

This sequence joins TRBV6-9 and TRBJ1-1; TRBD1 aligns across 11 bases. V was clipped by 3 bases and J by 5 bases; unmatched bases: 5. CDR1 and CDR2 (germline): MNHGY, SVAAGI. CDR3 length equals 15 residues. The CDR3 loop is CASSYGTGGNTEAFF. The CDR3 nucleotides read TGTGCCAGCAGTTACGGGACAGGGGGGAATACTGAAGCTTTCTTT.

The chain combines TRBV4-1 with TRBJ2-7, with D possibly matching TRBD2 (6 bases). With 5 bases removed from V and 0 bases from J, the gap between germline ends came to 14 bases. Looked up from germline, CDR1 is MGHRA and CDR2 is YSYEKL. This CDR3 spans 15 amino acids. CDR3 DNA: TGCGCCAGCAGCTACTCTTTAGCGGACTCCTACGAGCAGTACTTC. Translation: CASSYSLADSYEQYF.

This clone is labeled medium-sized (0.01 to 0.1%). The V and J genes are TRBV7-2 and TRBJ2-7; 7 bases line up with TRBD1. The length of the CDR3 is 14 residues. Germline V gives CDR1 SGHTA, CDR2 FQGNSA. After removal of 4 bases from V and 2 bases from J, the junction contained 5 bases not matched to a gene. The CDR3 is CASSWGQGAYEQYF. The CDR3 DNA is TGTGCCAGCAGCTGGGGGCAGGGGGCCTACGAGCAGTACTTC. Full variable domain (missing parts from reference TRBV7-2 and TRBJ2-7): GAGVSQSPSNKVTEKGKDVELRCDPISGHTALYWYRQSLGQGLEFLIYFQGNSAPDKSGLPSDRFSAERTGGSVSTLTIQRTQQEDSAVYLCASSWGQGAYEQYFGPGTRLTVT.

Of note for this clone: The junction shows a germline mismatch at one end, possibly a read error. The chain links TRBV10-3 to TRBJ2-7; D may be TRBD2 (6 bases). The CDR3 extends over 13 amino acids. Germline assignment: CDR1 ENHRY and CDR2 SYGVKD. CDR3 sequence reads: CASSYGRAYEQYF. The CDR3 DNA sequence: TGTGCCAGCAGTTACGGGAGAGCCTACGAGCAGTACTTC.

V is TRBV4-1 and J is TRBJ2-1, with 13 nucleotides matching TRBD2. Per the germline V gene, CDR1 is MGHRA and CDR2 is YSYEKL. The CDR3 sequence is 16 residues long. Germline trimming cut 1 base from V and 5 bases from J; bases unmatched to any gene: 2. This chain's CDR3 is CASSQGTSGSDNEQFF. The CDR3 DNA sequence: TGCGCCAGCAGCCAAGGGACTAGCGGGAGTGACAATGAGCAGTTCTTC.

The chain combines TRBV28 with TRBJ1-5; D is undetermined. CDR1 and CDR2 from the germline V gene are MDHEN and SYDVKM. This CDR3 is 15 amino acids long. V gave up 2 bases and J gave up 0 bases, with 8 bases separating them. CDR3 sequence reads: CASSLAVYSNQPQHF. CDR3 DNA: TGTGCCAGCAGTTTAGCGGTTTATAGCAATCAGCCCCAGCATTTT.

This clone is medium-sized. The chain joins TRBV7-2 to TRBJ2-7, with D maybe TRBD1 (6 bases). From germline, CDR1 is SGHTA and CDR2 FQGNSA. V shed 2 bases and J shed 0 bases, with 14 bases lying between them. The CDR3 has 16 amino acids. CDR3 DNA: TGTGCCAGCAGCTTACCAACAGACAGGATCTCCTACGAGCAGTACTTC. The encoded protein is CASSLPTDRISYEQYF.

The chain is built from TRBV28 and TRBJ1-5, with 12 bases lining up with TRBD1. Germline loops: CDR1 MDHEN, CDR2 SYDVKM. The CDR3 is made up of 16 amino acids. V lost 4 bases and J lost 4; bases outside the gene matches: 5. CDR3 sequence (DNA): TGTGCCAGCAGTTCCTGGGGACAGGGGGCAAATCAGCCCCAGCATTTT. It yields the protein CASSSWGQGANQPQHF. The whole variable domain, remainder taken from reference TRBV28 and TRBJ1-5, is DVKVTQSSRYLVKRTGEKVFLECVQDMDHENMFWYRQDPGLGLRLIYFSYDVKMKEKGDIPEGYSVSREKKERFSLILESASTNQTSMYLCASSSWGQGANQPQHFGDGTRLSIL.

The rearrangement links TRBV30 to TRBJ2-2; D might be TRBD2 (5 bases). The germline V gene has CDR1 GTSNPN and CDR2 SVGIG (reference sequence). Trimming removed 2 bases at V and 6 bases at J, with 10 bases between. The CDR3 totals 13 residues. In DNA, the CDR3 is TGTGCCTGGAGTCTACTAGGACCCGGGGAGCTGTTTTTT. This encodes CAWSLLGPGELFF.

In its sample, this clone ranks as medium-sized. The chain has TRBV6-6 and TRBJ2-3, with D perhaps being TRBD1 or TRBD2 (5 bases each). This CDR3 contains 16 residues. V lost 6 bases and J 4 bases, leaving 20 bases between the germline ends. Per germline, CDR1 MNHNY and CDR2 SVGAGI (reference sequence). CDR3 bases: TGTGCCAGCAGCCTCGGGGCGCGACTGGGGCCAGATACGCAGTATTTT. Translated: CASSLGARLGPDTQYF.

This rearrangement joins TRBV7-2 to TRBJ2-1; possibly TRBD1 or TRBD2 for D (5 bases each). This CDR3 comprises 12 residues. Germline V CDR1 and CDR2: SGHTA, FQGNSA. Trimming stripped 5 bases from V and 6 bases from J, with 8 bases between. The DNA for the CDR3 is TGTGCCAGCAGCGAGGGGACCAATGAGCAGTTCTTC. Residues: CASSEGTNEQFF.

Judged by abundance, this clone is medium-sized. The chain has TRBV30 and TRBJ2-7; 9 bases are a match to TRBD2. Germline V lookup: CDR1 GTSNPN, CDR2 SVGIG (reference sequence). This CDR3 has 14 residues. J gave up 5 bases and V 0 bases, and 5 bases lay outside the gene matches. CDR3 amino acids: CAWSVSGSVDEQYF. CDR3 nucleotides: TGTGCCTGGAGTGTTAGCGGGAGTGTCGACGAGCAGTACTTC.

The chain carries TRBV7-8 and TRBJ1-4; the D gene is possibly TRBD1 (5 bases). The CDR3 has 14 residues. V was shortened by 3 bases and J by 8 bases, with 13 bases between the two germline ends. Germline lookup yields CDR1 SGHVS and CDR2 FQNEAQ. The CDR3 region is CASSLYRDREKLFF. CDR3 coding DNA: TGTGCCAGCAGCTTGTATCGGGACCGCGAAAAACTGTTTTTT.

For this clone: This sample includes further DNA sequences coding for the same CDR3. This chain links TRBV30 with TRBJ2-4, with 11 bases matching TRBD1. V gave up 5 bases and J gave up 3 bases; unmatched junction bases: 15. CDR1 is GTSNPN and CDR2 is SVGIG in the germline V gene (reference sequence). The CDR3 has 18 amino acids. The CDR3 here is CAWGLGDRGERNKNIQYF. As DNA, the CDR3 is TGTGCCTGGGGTCTTGGGGACAGGGGGGAGCGTAACAAAAACATTCAGTACTTC.

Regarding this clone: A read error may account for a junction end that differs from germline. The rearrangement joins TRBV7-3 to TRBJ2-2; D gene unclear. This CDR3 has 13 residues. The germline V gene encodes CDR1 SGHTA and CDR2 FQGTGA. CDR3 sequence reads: CASSSSNAGELFF. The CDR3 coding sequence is TGTGCCAGCAGCTCATCGAACGCCGGGGAGCTGTTTTTT.

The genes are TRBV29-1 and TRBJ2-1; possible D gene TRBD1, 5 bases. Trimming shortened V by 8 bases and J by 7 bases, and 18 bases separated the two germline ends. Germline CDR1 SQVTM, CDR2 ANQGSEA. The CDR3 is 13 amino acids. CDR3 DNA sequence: TGCAGCTTCGCCGGGCAGGGCAAAAATGAGCAGTTCTTC. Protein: CSFAGQGKNEQFF.

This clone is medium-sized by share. CDR3 DNA sequence: TGTGCCAGTAGTGAACAGGGGGTGGTATTTGGCTACACCTTC. As protein: CASSEQGVVFGYTF. V is TRBV19 and J is TRBJ1-2; 8 nucleotides agree with TRBD1. The germline CDR1 and CDR2 sequences are LNHDA and SQIVND (reference sequence). This CDR3 contains 14 residues. The V and J ends lost 5 bases and 7 bases, in that order; junction bases with no gene match: 9.

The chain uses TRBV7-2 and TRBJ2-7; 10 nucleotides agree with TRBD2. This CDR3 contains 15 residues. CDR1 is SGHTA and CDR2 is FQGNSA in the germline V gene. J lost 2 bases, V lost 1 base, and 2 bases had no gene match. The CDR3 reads CASSLEAGGPYEQYF. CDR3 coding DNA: TGTGCCAGCAGCTTAGAAGCGGGAGGGCCCTACGAGCAGTACTTC.

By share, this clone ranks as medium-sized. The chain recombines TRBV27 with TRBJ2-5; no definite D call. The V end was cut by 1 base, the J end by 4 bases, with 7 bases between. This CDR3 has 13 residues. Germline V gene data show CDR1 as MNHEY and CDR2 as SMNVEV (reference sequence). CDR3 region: CASSLFVGETQYF. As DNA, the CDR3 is TGTGCCAGCAGTTTATTTGTAGGAGAGACCCAGTACTTC.

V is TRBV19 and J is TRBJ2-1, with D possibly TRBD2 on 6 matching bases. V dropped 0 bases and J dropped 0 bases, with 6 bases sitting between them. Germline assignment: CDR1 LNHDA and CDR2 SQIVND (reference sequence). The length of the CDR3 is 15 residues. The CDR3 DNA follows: TGTGCCAGTAGTATAGACGGGAGCTCCTACAATGAGCAGTTCTTC. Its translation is CASSIDGSSYNEQFF.

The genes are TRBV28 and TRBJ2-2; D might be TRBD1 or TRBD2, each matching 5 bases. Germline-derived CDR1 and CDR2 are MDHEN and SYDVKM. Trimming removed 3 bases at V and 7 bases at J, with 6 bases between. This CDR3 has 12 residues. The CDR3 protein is CASSLRGGELFF. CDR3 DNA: TGTGCCAGCAGTTTGAGGGGCGGGGAGCTGTTTTTT.

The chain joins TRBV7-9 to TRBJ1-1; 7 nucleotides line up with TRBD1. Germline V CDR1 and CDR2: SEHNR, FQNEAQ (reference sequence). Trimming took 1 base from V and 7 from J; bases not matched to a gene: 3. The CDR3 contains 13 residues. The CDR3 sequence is CASSLERQGEAFF. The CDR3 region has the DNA TGTGCCAGCAGCTTAGAGAGACAGGGTGAAGCTTTCTTT.

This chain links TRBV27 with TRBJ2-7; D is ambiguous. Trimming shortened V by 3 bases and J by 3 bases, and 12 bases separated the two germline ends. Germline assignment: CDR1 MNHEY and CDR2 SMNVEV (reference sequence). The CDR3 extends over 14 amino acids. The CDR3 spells CASSFSSVGYEQYF. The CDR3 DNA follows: TGTGCCAGCAGTTTTTCCTCGGTGGGCTACGAGCAGTACTTC.

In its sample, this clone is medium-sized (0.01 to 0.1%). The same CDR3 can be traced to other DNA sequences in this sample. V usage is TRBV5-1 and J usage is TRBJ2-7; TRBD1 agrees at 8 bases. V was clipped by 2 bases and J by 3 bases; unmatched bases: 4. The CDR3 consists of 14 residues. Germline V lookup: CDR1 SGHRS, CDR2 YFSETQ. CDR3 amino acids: CASSFGTGDYEQYF. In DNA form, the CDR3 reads TGCGCCAGCAGCTTCGGGACAGGAGACTACGAGCAGTACTTC.

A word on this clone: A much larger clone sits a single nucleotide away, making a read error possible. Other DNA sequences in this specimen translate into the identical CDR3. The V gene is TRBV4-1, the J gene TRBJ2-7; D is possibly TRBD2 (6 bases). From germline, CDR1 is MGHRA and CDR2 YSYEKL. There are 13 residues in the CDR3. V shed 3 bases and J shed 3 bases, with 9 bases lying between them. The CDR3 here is CASSHGGDYEQYF. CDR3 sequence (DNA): TGCGCCAGCAGCCACGGGGGAGACTACGAGCAGTACTTC.